The T cell receptor beta chain under discussion was sequenced for a study of OX40 agonist ivuxolimab in advanced cancers. Regarding the research as a whole: Ivuxolimab, which targeted the costimulatory receptor OX40 (CD134), was an agonistic, fully human IgG2 monoclonal antibody. Intravenous ivuxolimab was administered to patients every 2 weeks at six dose levels: 0.01, 0.1, 0.3, 1.5, 3 and 10 mg/kg. Of the roughly 52 dose-escalation patients, hepatocellular carcinoma was present in about 19, melanoma in around 15, renal cell carcinoma in 9 and head and neck cancer in 9. A male proportion of almost 85% and a mean age of approximately 61 years, ranging from 23 to 79, were recorded for the dose-escalation cohort. Prior anti-PD-1, anti-PD-L1 or anti-CTLA-4 therapy was permitted, and approximately 40% of dose-escalation patients had received checkpoint inhibitors. Partial responses occurred in three dose-escalation patients, of whom one had hepatocellular carcinoma and two had cutaneous melanoma. Peripheral TCRbeta sequencing was intended to test whether TCR sequence diversity was altered and clonal T-cell expansion was caused by ivuxolimab. The paper covers the monotherapy dose-escalation part of the phase I ivuxolimab trial, which included N of about 50 patients.

Note on this clone: Its antigen specificity is not known. Nothing much larger sits one base from this clone, and base qualities are not available.

CDR1 and CDR2 are drawn from the germline V gene: MDHEN, SYDVKM. At the junction V is shortened by 5 bases and J by 6 bases; bases outside the gene matches: 3. The CDR3 goes from the cysteine to the phenylalanine over 13 residues. Only the CDR3 DNA stays, 39 bases, in frame from base 1. The trial excluded patients who had a history of autoimmune disease or who were on systemic immunosuppression. Peripheral blood for TCR sequencing was collected from all dose cohorts at baseline, on cycle 4 day 1, and on cycle 7 day 1. Samples were obtained from an open-label, multicenter, first-in-human phase I dose-escalation trial of ivuxolimab. Adults with locally advanced or metastatic melanoma, renal cell, hepatocellular, or head and neck squamous cell carcinoma were enrolled in the trial. Before TCR sequencing, CD4+ and CD8+ T cells were separately sorted from peripheral blood. The paper's findings and limits, for the study overall: In the 0.1-3.0 mg/kg groups, partial responders were among the patients with the lowest normalized peripheral clonal expansion, particularly in CD8+ T cells. Low levels of normalized T-cell clonal expansion were also seen in some patients who did not respond. The antigen specificity of the clonally expanded peripheral T cells was not determined. At doses of 0.1 to 3.0 mg/kg, clonal expansion of both CD4+ and CD8+ blood T cells was observed from baseline to week 6. After ivuxolimab, expanded clones were on average more numerous among CD8+ T cells than among CD4+ T cells.

Genomic DNA was extracted from sorted cells for sequencing of the TCRbeta CDR3 region. The immunoSEQ Assay was used to sequence the TCRbeta CDR3 regions. Held by TCRdb, this immuneACCESS table contains in-frame sequences only and omits some clones. Under half of the omission traces to an unresolved V gene where checked; the cause of the rest is unknown. This sample gives 90,000 or so clones in total; roughly 90% of them show up just once. Of the sample, around 3.5% falls within the top ten clones. This clonotype was obtained from an adult with an advanced solid tumor such as melanoma, head and neck, liver or kidney cancer. The material was CD4+ or CD8+ T cells sorted from blood, obtained in a trial of the OX40 agonist ivuxolimab. In this chain, TRBV28 is recombined with TRBJ1-1; TRBD1 matches 10 bases in the middle. The CDR3 here reads CASSRDRGAEAFF. The DNA is as follows: TGTGCCAGCAGTAGGGACAGGGGTGCTGAAGCTTTCTTT.